This TCR beta chain was identified during a study of breast tumors, draining lymph nodes, adjacent tissues (dated by TCRdb to 2016 to 2017). Context from the whole study: TCR beta repertoires were compared across tumor, adjacent nontumor tissue and axillary lymph nodes obtained from breast cancer patients. The study was designed to assess the relationships and possible T-cell exchange between tumor, surrounding tissue and draining lymph node repertoires in human breast cancer. General conclusions and limits of the study: The data were considered consistent with most tumor T cells being derived from the lymph node and subsequently expanding within tumor tissue. The similarity between tumor and nontumor tissue repertoires was significantly greater in luminal-like breast cancer than in basal-like breast cancer. The study presented the conclusion that tumor T cells originate in lymph nodes as consistent with a hypothesis, not as something directly demonstrated. Tumor T-cell repertoires showed less diversity than lymph node repertoires and more diversity than nontumor tissue repertoires, and tumor T-cell repertoires showed preferential V and J gene usage.

The lymph node samples were taken from the axillary draining lymph nodes of breast cancer patients. The germline V gene encodes CDR1 MGHRA and CDR2 YSYEKL. From V the trimming removes 0 bases and from J it removes 2 bases, while the gene matches leave 4 bases of the junction unaccounted for. The CDR3 holds 16 amino acids from the cysteine to the phenylalanine. This entry keeps only the CDR3 DNA: 48 bases, framed from base 1. In its sample, this clonotype was seen many times. There is no known antigen for this receptor. Base qualities were left out, and no much larger clone turns up one base away. The sample was run on an Illumina HiSeq 2000. TCR beta chain libraries were generated by multiplex PCR amplification. High-throughput sequencing was used to analyze the amplified TCR beta chain products. TCRdb reprocessing: public reads trimmed at Q25 with fastp, clones called with MiXCR, in-frame beta chains kept. Merged by CDR3 protein, the rows form single entries marked with the most common genes and DNA. This sample holds 150,000 to 200,000 distinct CDR3 sequences; 33% were observed only once. The ten largest clones capture approximately 3.9% of the sample.

What was sequenced was axillary lymph node tissue. This sequence originates from a female donor with breast cancer. Some clones in this sample may be carry-over from other donors' samples. This sequence uses TRBV4-1 and TRBJ2-4; 7 nucleotides in the junction match TRBD1. The CDR3 reads CASSQDPGQTKNIQYF. The DNA sequence is given as TGCGCCAGCAGCCAAGATCCGGGACAGACCAAAAACATTCAGTACTTC.